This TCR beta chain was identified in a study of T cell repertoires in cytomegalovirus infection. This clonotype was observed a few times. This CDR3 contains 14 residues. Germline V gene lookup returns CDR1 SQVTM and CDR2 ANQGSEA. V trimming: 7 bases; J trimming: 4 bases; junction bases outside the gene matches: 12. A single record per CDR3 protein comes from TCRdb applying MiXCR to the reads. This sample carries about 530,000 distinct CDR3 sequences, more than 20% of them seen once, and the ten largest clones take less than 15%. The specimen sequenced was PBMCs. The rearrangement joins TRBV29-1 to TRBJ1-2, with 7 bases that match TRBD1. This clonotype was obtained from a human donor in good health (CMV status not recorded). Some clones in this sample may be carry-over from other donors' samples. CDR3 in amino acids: CSALTGSSGYGYTF. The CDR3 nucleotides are TGCAGCGCTCTGACAGGGAGCAGTGGCTATGGCTACACCTTC.